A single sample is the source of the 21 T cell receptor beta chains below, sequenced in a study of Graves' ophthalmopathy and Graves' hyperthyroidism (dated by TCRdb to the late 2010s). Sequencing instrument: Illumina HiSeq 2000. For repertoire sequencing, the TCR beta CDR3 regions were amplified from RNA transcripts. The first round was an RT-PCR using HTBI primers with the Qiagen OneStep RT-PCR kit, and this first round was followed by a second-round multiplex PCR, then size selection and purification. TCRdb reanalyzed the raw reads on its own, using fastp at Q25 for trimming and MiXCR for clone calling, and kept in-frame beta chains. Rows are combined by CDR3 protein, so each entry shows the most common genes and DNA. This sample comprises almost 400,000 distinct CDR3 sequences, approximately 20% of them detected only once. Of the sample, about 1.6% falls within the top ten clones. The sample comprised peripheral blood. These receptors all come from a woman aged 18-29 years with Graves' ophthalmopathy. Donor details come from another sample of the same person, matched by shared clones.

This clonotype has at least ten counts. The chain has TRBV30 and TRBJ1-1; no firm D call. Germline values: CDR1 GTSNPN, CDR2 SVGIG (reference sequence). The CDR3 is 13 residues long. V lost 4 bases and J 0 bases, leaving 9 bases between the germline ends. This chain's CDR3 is CAWNLMVNTEAFF. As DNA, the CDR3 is TGTGCCTGGAATCTTATGGTGAACACTGAAGCTTTCTTT.

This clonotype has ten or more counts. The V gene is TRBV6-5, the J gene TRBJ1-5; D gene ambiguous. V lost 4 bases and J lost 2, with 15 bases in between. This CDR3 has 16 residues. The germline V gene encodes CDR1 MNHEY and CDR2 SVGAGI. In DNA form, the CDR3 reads TGTGCCAGCAGTTTACGGGCCCCAGTGGGCAATCAGCCCCAGCATTTT. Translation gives CASSLRAPVGNQPQHF.

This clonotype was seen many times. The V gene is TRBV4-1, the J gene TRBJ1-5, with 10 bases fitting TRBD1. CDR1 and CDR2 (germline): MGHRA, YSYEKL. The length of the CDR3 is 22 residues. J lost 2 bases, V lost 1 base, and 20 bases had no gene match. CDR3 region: CASSQAPLKGQGGGYGNQPQHF. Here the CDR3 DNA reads TGCGCCAGCAGCCAAGCCCCTTTAAAAGGACAGGGGGGGGGATATGGCAATCAGCCCCAGCATTTT.

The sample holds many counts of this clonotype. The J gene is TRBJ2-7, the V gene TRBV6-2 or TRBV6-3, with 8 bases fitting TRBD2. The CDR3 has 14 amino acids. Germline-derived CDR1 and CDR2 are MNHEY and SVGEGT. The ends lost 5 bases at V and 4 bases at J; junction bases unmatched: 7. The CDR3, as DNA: TGTGCCAGCAGTCTCACCCGGGGGGGATACGAGCAGTACTTC. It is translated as CASSLTRGGYEQYF.

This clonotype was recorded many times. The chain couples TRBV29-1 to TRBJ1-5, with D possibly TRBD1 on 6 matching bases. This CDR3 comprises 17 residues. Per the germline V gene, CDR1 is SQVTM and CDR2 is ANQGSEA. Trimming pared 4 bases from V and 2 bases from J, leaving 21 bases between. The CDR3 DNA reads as TGCAGCGTTGGGGCGGGAGGGGGGACTTCGGGCAATCAGCCCCAGCATTTT. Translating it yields CSVGAGGGTSGNQPQHF.

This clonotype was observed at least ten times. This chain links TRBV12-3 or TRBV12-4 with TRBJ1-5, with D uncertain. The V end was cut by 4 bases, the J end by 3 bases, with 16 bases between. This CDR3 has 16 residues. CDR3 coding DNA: TGTGCCAGCAGTTCCCGGGGTTCGATAGTCAATCAGCCCCAGCATTTT. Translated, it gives CASSSRGSIVNQPQHF.

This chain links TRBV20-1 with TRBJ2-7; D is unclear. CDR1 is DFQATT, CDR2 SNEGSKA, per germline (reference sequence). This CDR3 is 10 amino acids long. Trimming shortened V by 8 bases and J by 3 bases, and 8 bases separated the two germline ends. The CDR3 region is CSPSGYEQYF. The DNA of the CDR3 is TGCAGTCCTTCTGGCTACGAGCAGTACTTC.

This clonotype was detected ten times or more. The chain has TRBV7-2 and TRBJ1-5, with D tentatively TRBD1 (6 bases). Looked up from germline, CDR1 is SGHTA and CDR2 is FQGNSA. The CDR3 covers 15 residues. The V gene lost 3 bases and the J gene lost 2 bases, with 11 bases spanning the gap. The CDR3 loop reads CASSLESGGNQPQHF. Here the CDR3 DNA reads TGTGCCAGCAGCTTGGAATCAGGGGGCAATCAGCCCCAGCATTTT.

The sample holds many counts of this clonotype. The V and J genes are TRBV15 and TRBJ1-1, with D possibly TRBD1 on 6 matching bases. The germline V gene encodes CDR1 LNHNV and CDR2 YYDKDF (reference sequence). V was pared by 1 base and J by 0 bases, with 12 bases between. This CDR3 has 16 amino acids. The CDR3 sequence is CATSRGDTYLNTEAFF. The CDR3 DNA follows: TGTGCCACCAGCAGAGGGGACACTTACCTGAACACTGAAGCTTTCTTT.

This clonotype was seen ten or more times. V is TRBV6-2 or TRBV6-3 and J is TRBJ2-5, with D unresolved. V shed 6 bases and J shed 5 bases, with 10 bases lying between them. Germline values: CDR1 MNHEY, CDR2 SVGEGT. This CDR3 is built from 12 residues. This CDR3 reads CASSQTPETQYF. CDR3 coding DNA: TGTGCCAGCAGCCAGACTCCTGAGACCCAGTACTTC.

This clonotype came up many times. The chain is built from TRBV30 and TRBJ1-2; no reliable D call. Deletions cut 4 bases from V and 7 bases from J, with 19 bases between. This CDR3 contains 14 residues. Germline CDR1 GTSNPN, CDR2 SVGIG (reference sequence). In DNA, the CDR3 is TGTGCCTGGAACTCCCGAGCGCTGCTCGGTGGCTACACCTTC. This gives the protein CAWNSRALLGGYTF. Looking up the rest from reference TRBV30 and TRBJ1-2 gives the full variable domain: SQTIHQWPATLVQPVGSPLSLECTVEGTSNPNLYWYRQAAGRGLQLLFYSVGIGQISSEVPQNLSASRPQDRQFILSSKKLLLSDSGFYLCAWNSRALLGGYTFGSGTRLTVV.

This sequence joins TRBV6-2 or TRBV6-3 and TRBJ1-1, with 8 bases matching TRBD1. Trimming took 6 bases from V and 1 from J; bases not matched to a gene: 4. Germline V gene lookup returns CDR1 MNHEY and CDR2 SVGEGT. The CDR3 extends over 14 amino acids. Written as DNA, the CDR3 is TGTGCCAGCAGGACAGGGGTGTGGAACACTGAAGCTTTCTTT. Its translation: CASRTGVWNTEAFF.

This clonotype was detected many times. Here the CDR3 reads CASSPMGHQPQHF. CDR3 in DNA: TGTGCCAGCAGCCCTATGGGTCATCAGCCCCAGCATTTT. The rearrangement joins TRBV7-2 to TRBJ1-5; D remains ambiguous. This CDR3 region has 13 residues. Germline CDR1 and CDR2: SGHTA and FQGNSA. The germline V and J ends were trimmed by 5 bases and 5 bases, with 10 bases remaining between them.

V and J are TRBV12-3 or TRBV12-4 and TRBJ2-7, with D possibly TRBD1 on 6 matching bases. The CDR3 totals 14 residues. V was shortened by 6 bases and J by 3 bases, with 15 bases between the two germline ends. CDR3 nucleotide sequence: TGTGCCAGCAGAAAGACAGGCGACCACTACGAGCAGTACTTC. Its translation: CASRKTGDHYEQYF.

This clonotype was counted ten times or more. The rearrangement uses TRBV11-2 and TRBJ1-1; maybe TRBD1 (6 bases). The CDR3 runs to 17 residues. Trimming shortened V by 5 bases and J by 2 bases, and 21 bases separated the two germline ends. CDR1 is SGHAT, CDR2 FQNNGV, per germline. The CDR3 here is CASSVLGRGPFNTEAFF. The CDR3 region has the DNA TGTGCCAGCAGCGTTCTCGGCAGGGGTCCCTTCAACACTGAAGCTTTCTTT.

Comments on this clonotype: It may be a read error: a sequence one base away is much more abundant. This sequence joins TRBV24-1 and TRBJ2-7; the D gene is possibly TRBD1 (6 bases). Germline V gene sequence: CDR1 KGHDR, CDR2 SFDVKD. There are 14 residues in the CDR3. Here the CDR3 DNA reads TGTGCCATCAGTGTGACAGGTGAAACCTACGAGCAGTACTTC. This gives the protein CAISVTGETYEQYF.

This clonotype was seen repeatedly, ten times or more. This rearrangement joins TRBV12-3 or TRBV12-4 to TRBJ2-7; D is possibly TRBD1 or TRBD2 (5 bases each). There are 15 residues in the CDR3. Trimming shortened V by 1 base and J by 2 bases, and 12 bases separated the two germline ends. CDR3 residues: CASSLGTGPAYEQYF. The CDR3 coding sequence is TGTGCCAGCAGTTTAGGGACGGGACCGGCCTACGAGCAGTACTTC.

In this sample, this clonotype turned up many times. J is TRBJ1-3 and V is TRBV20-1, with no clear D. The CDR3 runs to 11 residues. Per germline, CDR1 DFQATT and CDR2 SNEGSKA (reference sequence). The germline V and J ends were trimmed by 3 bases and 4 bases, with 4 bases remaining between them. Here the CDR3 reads CSASIGNTIYF. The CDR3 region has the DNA TGCAGTGCTAGCATAGGAAACACCATATATTTT.

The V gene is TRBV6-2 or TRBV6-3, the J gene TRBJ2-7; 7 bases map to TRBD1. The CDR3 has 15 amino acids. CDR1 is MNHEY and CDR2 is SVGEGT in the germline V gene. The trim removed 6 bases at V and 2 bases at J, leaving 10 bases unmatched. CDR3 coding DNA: TGTGCCAGCAGACCCGGACAGGAGAACACCTACGAGCAGTACTTC. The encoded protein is CASRPGQENTYEQYF.

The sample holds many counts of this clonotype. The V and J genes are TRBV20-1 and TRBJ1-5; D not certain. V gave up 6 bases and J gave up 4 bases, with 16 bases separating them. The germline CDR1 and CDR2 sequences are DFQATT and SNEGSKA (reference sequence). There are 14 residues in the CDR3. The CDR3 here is CSAPGVSRNQPQHF. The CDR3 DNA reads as TGCAGTGCCCCCGGAGTATCACGAAATCAGCCCCAGCATTTT.

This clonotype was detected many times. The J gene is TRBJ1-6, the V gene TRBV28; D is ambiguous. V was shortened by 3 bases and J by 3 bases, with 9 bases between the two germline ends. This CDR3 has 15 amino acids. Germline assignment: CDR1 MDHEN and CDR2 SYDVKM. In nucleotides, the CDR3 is TGTGCCAGCAGTTTCCCCGCCGGCTATAATTCACCCCTCCACTTT. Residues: CASSFPAGYNSPLHF.